A selection of T cell receptor beta chains follows, all from one sample in a study of blood T cell repertoires in COVID-19. Profiling relied on immunoSEQ multiplex PCR, and the TCRdb table lists in-frame clones only, not all of them. The repertoire holds 390,000 or so clones, with roughly nine tenths as singletons. The source material was PBMCs or T cells enriched from blood (not recorded which). The receptors were sampled from a man in his late teens or twenties who had recovered from COVID-19. Both conserved end residues are part of each CDR3. A D gene is named only where the DNA matches it firmly. Size is omitted from some rows. Given values are once, few, many or a class for expanded clones.

V gene: TRBV29-1
clone size: NA
J gene: TRBJ2-1
D gene: TRBD1
CDR3 DNA: TGCAGCGGTACCGACCGGGACAGGGACAATGAGCAGTTCTTC
CDR3 protein: CSGTDRDRDNEQFF

V gene: TRBV7-9
clone size: NA
J gene: TRBJ2-1
D gene: TRBD1
CDR3 DNA: TGTGCCAGCAGCCCGATTACTGCCAGGACAGGGGATGACAATGAGCAGTTCTTC
CDR3 protein: CASSPITARTGDDNEQFF

V gene: TRBV7-9
clone size: NA
J gene: TRBJ2-3
D gene: NA
CDR3 DNA: TGTGCCAGCAGCCATCCCCCGGACTCTTACACAGATACGCAGTATTTT
CDR3 protein: CASSHPPDSYTDTQYF

V gene: TRBV7-3
clone size: NA
J gene: TRBJ2-1
D gene: TRBD1
CDR3 DNA: TGTGCCAGCAGCTTAAAAGGGGGCACAGGCTACTCCTACAATGAGCAGTTCTTC
CDR3 protein: CASSLKGGTGYSYNEQFF

V gene: TRBV4-3
clone size: NA
J gene: TRBJ2-2
D gene: TRBD2
CDR3 DNA: TGCGCCAGCAGCCAAAGTGCGGGTCCCTGGCGGGAGGGCAGGGAGCTGTTTTTT
CDR3 protein: CASSQSAGPWREGRELFF

V gene: TRBV3-1/TRBV3-2
clone size: NA
J gene: TRBJ1-3
D gene: NA
CDR3 DNA: TGTGCCAGCAGCTCTCGGACAGTTGGAAACACCATATATTTT
CDR3 protein: CASSSRTVGNTIYF

V gene: TRBV11-2
clone size: NA
J gene: TRBJ2-3
D gene: NA
CDR3 DNA: TGTGCCAGCAGCTTAACGGGGGACCCCACAGATACGCAGTATTTT
CDR3 protein: CASSLTGDPTDTQYF

V gene: TRBV19
clone size: NA
J gene: TRBJ2-2
D gene: NA
CDR3 DNA: TGTGCCAGTCTAAACTGGGGGGTGCCCGGGGAGCTGTTTTTT
CDR3 protein: CASLNWGVPGELFF

V gene: TRBV7-2
clone size: NA
J gene: TRBJ2-2
D gene: TRBD2
CDR3 DNA: TGTGCCAGCAGCTCCTCAGGGAGGGCTTCCGGGGAGCTGTTTTTT
CDR3 protein: CASSSSGRASGELFF

V gene: TRBV9
clone size: once
J gene: TRBJ1-2
D gene: NA
CDR3 DNA: TGTGCCAGCAGCCCTAGGAGAGAGCGCTATGGCTACACCTTC
CDR3 protein: CASSPRRERYGYTF

V gene: TRBV27
clone size: NA
J gene: TRBJ1-6
D gene: TRBD1
CDR3 DNA: TGTGCCAGCAGTTTATCGACTACAGGGGCAGGTCCCCTCCACTTT
CDR3 protein: CASSLSTTGAGPLHF

V gene: TRBV29-1
clone size: NA
J gene: TRBJ2-5
D gene: NA
CDR3 DNA: TGCAGCGTCGAGACAACGGGGAGGGAGACCCAGTACTTC
CDR3 protein: CSVETTGRETQYF

V gene: TRBV7-9
clone size: many
J gene: TRBJ2-3
D gene: TRBD2
CDR3 DNA: TGTGCCAGCAGCTTACTCGGACTAGCGGGAGAGAGGGCCACAGATACGCAGTATTTT
CDR3 protein: CASSLLGLAGERATDTQYF

V gene: TRBV4-1
clone size: NA
J gene: TRBJ1-2
D gene: NA
CDR3 DNA: TGCGCCAGCAGCCAAGAGCACAAACAGGGTGAAGCGGAAGGCTACACCTTC
CDR3 protein: CASSQEHKQGEAEGYTF

V gene: TRBV4-2
clone size: NA
J gene: TRBJ2-7
D gene: TRBD2
CDR3 DNA: TGTGCCAGCAGCCTTGCCCGCGGGGGGTCAGCCTACGAGCAGTACTTC
CDR3 protein: CASSLARGGSAYEQYF

V gene: TRBV4-3
clone size: NA
J gene: TRBJ1-1
D gene: NA
CDR3 DNA: TGCGCCAGCAGCCAAGTCAGGGACATCGGATTCATGAACACTGAAGCTTTCTTT
CDR3 protein: CASSQVRDIGFMNTEAFF

V gene: TRBV7-2
clone size: once
J gene: TRBJ2-3
D gene: NA
CDR3 DNA: TGTGCCAGCAGCTTAGACCGCAGGGGACCAGATACGCAGTATTTT
CDR3 protein: CASSLDRRGPDTQYF

V gene: TRBV13
clone size: NA
J gene: TRBJ2-3
D gene: NA
CDR3 DNA: TGTGCCAGCAGCCCCAAATGGACAGATTTTCCTAGCACAGATACGCAGTATTTT
CDR3 protein: CASSPKWTDFPSTDTQYF

V gene: TRBV19
clone size: NA
J gene: TRBJ1-1
D gene: TRBD1
CDR3 DNA: TGTGCCAGTAAACAGGGGGCGAACACTGAAGCTTTCTTT
CDR3 protein: CASKQGANTEAFF

V gene: TRBV10-2
clone size: NA
J gene: TRBJ1-4
D gene: NA
CDR3 DNA: TGCGCCAGCAGTGACCAGGGGACTATTAATGAAAAACTGTTTTTT
CDR3 protein: CASSDQGTINEKLFF

V gene: TRBV19
clone size: NA
J gene: TRBJ2-1
D gene: NA
CDR3 DNA: TGTGCCAGTAGTGGACCCATGCACAGGTGGGGTGATGAGCAGTTCTTC
CDR3 protein: CASSGPMHRWGDEQFF

V gene: TRBV5-5
clone size: NA
J gene: TRBJ1-2
D gene: NA
CDR3 DNA: TGTGCCAGCAGCTACAGGGACGGCTACACCTTC
CDR3 protein: CASSYRDGYTF

V gene: TRBV18
clone size: once
J gene: TRBJ2-4
D gene: TRBD2
CDR3 DNA: TGTGCCAGCTCACCAGTGACTAGCGGGACCGGTCCAGCCAAAAACATTCAGTACTTC
CDR3 protein: CASSPVTSGTGPAKNIQYF

V gene: TRBV7-2
clone size: NA
J gene: TRBJ2-7
D gene: TRBD1
CDR3 DNA: TGTGCCAGCAGGCGGACAGGAGCTTCCTACGAGCAGTACTTC
CDR3 protein: CASRRTGASYEQYF